The entry that follows covers one T cell receptor (beta chain) sequence. This entry comes from a study of T cell responses to AZD1222 COVID-19 vaccine. Germline V CDR1 and CDR2: SGHDT, YYEEEE. The CDR3 is 15 amino acids. V lost 4 bases and J lost 2; bases outside the gene matches: 9. The data were produced by immunoSEQ multiplex PCR, yet TCRdb's version contains in-frame clones alone and is incomplete. The sample has about 150,000 clones; around 87% are singletons. The TCR originated in an adult who received the AZD1222 COVID-19 vaccine. The sequences come from peripheral blood, collected 28 days after the second AZD1222 dose. The chain links TRBV5-6 to TRBJ2-7; 7 bases map to TRBD2. Written as DNA, the CDR3 is TGTGCCAGCAGCCCCGCTAGCGGAGCACCCTACGAGCAGTACTTC. It yields the protein CASSPASGAPYEQYF.